This is a list of T cell receptor beta chains from one sample in a study of blood T cell repertoires in COVID-19. Assay: immunoSEQ multiplex PCR; the TCRdb copy retains only in-frame clones and omits some. The sample gives around 140,000 clones, over 60% of which show up once; over 2.5% is in the top ten. Sequenced material: PBMCs or T cells enriched from blood (not recorded which). The receptor source for this set is a woman in her forties or fifties who had recovered from COVID-19. Each CDR3 is given with its conserved first and last residue. A D gene is named only where the DNA matches it firmly. Clone size is not always given. Where it is, it says once, few, many or a class for expanded clones.

V gene	D gene	J gene	clone size	CDR3 protein	CDR3 DNA
TRBV2	-	TRBJ2-1	-	CASRGGYNEQFF	TGTGCCAGCAGGGGGGGCTACAATGAGCAGTTCTTC
TRBV12-3/TRBV12-4	-	TRBJ2-1	-	CASRPQGATEQFF	TGTGCCAGCAGGCCACAGGGAGCAACTGAGCAGTTCTTC
TRBV5-5	-	TRBJ1-1	-	CASSQELLRDTEAFF	TGTGCCAGCAGCCAAGAACTCCTGAGGGACACTGAAGCTTTCTTT
TRBV2	-	TRBJ1-2	-	CASSRDGYTF	TGTGCCAGCAGTCGGGATGGCTACACCTTC
TRBV19	TRBD1	TRBJ2-3	-	CASSISGQGGTDTQYF	TGTGCCAGTAGTATTAGTGGACAGGGGGGCACAGATACGCAGTATTTT
TRBV6-2/TRBV6-3	TRBD2	TRBJ2-7	-	CASSKKRGGSYEQYF	TGTGCCAGCAGTAAGAAGCGGGGGGGTTCCTACGAGCAGTACTTC
TRBV11-2	TRBD1	TRBJ2-1	-	CASSLELGGTFF	TGTGCCAGCAGCTTAGAGTTAGGGGGCACGTTCTTC
TRBV5-4	-	TRBJ2-2	-	CASSNVLGAGELFF	TGTGCCAGCAGCAATGTCTTAGGAGCCGGGGAGCTGTTTTTT
TRBV19	TRBD1	TRBJ1-1	few	CASTFDRGAFF	TGTGCCAGCACATTCGACAGGGGAGCTTTCTTT
TRBV19	TRBD1	TRBJ1-1	once	CASSPPQGATEAFF	TGTGCCAGTAGTCCTCCCCAGGGGGCGACTGAAGCTTTCTTT
TRBV9	-	TRBJ2-7	-	CASSVDLIPYEQYF	TGTGCCAGCAGCGTAGACCTAATCCCCTACGAGCAGTACTTC
TRBV9	-	TRBJ1-1	-	CASSVDGQWEREAFF	TGTGCCAGCAGCGTAGATGGACAGTGGGAAAGGGAAGCTTTCTTT
TRBV3-1/TRBV3-2	TRBD1	TRBJ2-7	-	CASSQAPQDRGDEQYF	TGTGCCAGCAGCCAAGCCCCTCAGGACAGGGGCGACGAGCAGTACTTC
TRBV6-5	-	TRBJ1-6	once	CASSYSGRGNSPLHF	TGTGCCAGCAGTTACTCGGGGCGGGGCAATTCACCCCTCCACTTT
TRBV11-2	TRBD1	TRBJ1-5	-	CANDGDRGRVISNQPQHF	TGTGCCAACGACGGGGACAGGGGGCGAGTTATTAGCAATCAGCCCCAGCATTTT
TRBV9	-	TRBJ1-4	-	CASSSGRGPNEKLFF	TGTGCCAGCAGCTCCGGCAGGGGCCCTAATGAAAAACTGTTTTTT
TRBV7-6	-	TRBJ2-7	-	CASSLASGGPSYEQYF	TGTGCCAGCAGCTTAGCGTCGGGGGGCCCCTCCTACGAGCAGTACTTC
TRBV4-1	-	TRBJ2-5	-	CASRGQGETQYF	TGCGCCAGCAGGGGGCAAGGAGAGACCCAGTACTTC
TRBV9	TRBD1	TRBJ1-1	-	CASSVAGTDAEAFF	TGTGCCAGCAGCGTGGCTGGGACAGACGCTGAAGCTTTCTTT
TRBV7-6	-	TRBJ2-2	-	CASTITPGLNTGELFF	TGTGCCAGCACCATTACGCCGGGTTTAAACACCGGGGAGCTGTTTTTT
TRBV4-1	TRBD2	TRBJ2-2	-	CASRPGTSGTNTGELFF	TGCGCCAGCAGGCCCGGGACTAGCGGAACGAACACCGGGGAGCTGTTTTTT
TRBV6-5	-	TRBJ1-1	-	CASSYSNSWNTEAFF	TGTGCCAGCAGTTACTCGAACAGTTGGAACACTGAAGCTTTCTTT
TRBV11-3	TRBD1	TRBJ1-2	-	CASSSEQGFYGYTF	TGTGCCAGCAGCTCAGAACAGGGGTTTTATGGCTACACCTTC
TRBV27	-	TRBJ1-4	few	CASSQLRWGDEKLFF	TGTGCCAGCAGCCAACTAAGGTGGGGAGATGAAAAACTGTTTTTT
TRBV27	-	TRBJ2-7	-	CASSLGQSYEQYF	TGTGCCAGCAGTTTAGGACAGTCCTACGAGCAGTACTTC
TRBV11-2	TRBD1	TRBJ2-5	-	CASSHSGTGGGETQYF	TGTGCCAGCAGCCACTCCGGGACAGGGGGGGGAGAGACCCAGTACTTC
TRBV2	-	TRBJ1-5	-	CASTGERGQGRNQPQHF	TGTGCCAGCACGGGAGAGAGAGGGCAGGGTCGAAATCAGCCCCAGCATTTT
TRBV9	TRBD2	TRBJ2-2	few	CASSSPGMSGGTTGELFF	TGTGCCAGCAGCTCTCCAGGGATGAGCGGGGGGACCACCGGGGAGCTGTTTTTT
TRBV5-4	-	TRBJ2-3	once	CASSLAAGNPDTQYF	TGTGCCAGCAGCTTGGCCGCAGGGAACCCAGATACGCAGTATTTT
TRBV25-1	-	TRBJ1-2	-	CASSDRRAHYGYTF	TGTGCCAGCAGTGACCGGAGGGCCCACTATGGCTACACCTTC
TRBV11-3	-	TRBJ1-6	-	CASSLDNLPNSPLHF	TGTGCCAGCAGCTTAGATAATCTACCCAATTCACCCCTCCACTTT
TRBV18	-	TRBJ1-5	-	CASSHGETPRLNQPQHF	TGTGCCAGCTCCCACGGGGAAACCCCGCGCTTAAATCAGCCCCAGCATTTT
TRBV30	-	TRBJ2-3	-	CAWSAGQGRIPDTQYF	TGTGCCTGGTCCGCCGGCCAGGGTAGGATCCCAGATACGCAGTATTTT
TRBV12-3/TRBV12-4	-	TRBJ2-7	few	CASSLADSYEQYF	TGTGCCAGCAGTTTGGCGGACTCCTACGAGCAGTACTTC
TRBV25-1	TRBD1	TRBJ1-2	-	CASSAPDRGLEGYTF	TGTGCCAGCAGTGCACCCGACAGGGGGCTAGAAGGCTACACCTTC
TRBV7-3	-	TRBJ2-3	once	CASSSTGTDTQYF	TGTGCCAGCAGCTCCACCGGTACAGATACGCAGTATTTT
TRBV19	-	TRBJ1-1	-	CASSIGGGRTEAFF	TGTGCCAGTAGTATTGGGGGGGGCAGGACTGAAGCTTTCTTT
TRBV7-9	TRBD2	TRBJ2-1	-	CASSLARLAGDNEQFF	TGTGCCAGCAGCTTAGCAAGGCTAGCGGGAGACAATGAGCAGTTCTTC
TRBV21-1	-	TRBJ2-7	few	CASSPTQEGTSVYEQYF	TGTGCCAGCAGCCCTACTCAGGAGGGGACTAGCGTTTACGAGCAGTACTTC
TRBV3-1/TRBV3-2	-	TRBJ1-4	-	CASSQRRGAATNEKLFF	TGTGCCAGCAGCCAGAGGAGGGGAGCCGCAACTAATGAAAAACTGTTTTTT
TRBV5-1	TRBD1	TRBJ2-7	-	CASSLGSQGAYEQYF	TGCGCCAGCAGCTTGGGCTCCCAGGGGGCCTACGAGCAGTACTTC
TRBV9	TRBD2	TRBJ2-1	-	CASSAGAGSSYNEQFF	TGTGCCAGCAGCGCAGGAGCGGGGAGCTCCTACAATGAGCAGTTCTTC
TRBV5-1	TRBD1	TRBJ1-1	-	CASSSPGGPGTEAFF	TGCGCCAGCAGCTCCCCAGGGGGGCCTGGCACTGAAGCTTTCTTT
TRBV5-1	-	TRBJ2-1	-	CASSFLSQGSLYNEQFF	TGCGCCAGCAGCTTTCTTTCACAGGGATCGTTGTACAATGAGCAGTTCTTC
TRBV6-6	-	TRBJ1-2	-	CASNSGVYTF	TGTGCCAGCAATTCCGGAGTCTACACCTTC